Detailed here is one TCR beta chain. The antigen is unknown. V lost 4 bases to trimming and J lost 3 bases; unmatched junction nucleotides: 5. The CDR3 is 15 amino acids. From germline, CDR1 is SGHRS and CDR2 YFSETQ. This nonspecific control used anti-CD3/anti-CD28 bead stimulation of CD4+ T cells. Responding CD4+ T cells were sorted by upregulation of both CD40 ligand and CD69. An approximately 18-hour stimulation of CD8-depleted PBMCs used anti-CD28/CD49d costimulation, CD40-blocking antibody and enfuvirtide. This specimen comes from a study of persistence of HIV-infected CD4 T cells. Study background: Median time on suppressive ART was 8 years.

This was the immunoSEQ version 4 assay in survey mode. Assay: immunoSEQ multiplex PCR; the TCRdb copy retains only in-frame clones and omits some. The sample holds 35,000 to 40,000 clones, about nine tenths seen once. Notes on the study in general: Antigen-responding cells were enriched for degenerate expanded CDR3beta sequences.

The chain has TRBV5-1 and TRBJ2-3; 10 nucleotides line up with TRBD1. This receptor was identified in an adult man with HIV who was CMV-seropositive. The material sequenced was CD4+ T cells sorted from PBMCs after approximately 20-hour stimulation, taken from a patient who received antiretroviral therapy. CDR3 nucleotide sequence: TGCGCCAGCAGCCGGACAGGGGGAAGGACAGATACGCAGTATTTT. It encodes CASSRTGGRTDTQYF. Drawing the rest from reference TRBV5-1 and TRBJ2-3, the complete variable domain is KAGVTQTPRYLIKTRGQQVTLSCSPISGHRSVSWYQQTPGQGLQFLFEYFSETQRNKGNFPGRFSGRQFSNSRSEMNVSTLELGDSALYLCASSRTGGRTDTQYFGPGTRLTVL.